Listed below are T cell receptor beta chains from one sample, sequenced in a study of siplizumab effects on memory and regulatory T cells. TCRdb keeps only in-frame clones here, not all; method: immunoSEQ multiplex PCR. The sample has around 100,000 clones, more than 90% seen once. Sequences were obtained from CD4+ T cells sorted from blood. The receptors shown here come from a human donor in good health. Each CDR3 is given with its conserved first and last residue. A D gene is named only where the DNA matches it firmly. A clone size is listed for some rows: how often the clone was seen (once, few, many), or a class if it is expanded.

V	J	size	D	CDR3	DNA
TRBV5-4	TRBJ2-5	.	.	CASSLRTAEGTQYF	TGTGCCAGCAGCTTGAGAACCGCCGAGGGGACCCAGTACTTC
TRBV6-5	TRBJ2-7	once	.	CASVLGQSSYEQYF	TGTGCCAGCGTACTTGGACAGAGCTCCTACGAGCAGTACTTC
TRBV5-4	TRBJ2-7	.	TRBD1	CASRADRDRAWGEQYF	TGTGCCAGCAGAGCGGATCGGGACAGGGCCTGGGGGGAGCAGTACTTC
TRBV5-6	TRBJ1-4	.	.	CAILPTNEKLFF	TGTGCCATACTACCAACTAATGAAAAACTGTTTTTT
TRBV5-5	TRBJ2-1	.	.	CASSVGAGNEQFF	TGTGCCAGCAGCGTAGGTGCTGGCAATGAGCAGTTCTTC
TRBV4-1	TRBJ2-7	.	TRBD1	CASSRTGTDLYEQYF	TGCGCCAGCAGCCGAACCGGGACAGACCTATACGAGCAGTACTTC
TRBV11-2	TRBJ1-5	.	.	CASSLDFSNQPQHF	TGTGCCAGCAGCTTAGACTTTAGCAATCAGCCCCAGCATTTT
TRBV13	TRBJ1-5	.	.	CASSLASGPRPGTNQPQHF	TGTGCCAGCAGCTTAGCCTCCGGGCCTCGACCCGGTACTAATCAGCCCCAGCATTTT
TRBV7-2	TRBJ2-1	.	.	CASSFARMDEQFF	TGTGCCAGCAGCTTTGCCAGAATGGATGAGCAGTTCTTC
TRBV28	TRBJ1-6	once	.	CASSIPTGDNSPLHF	TGTGCCAGCAGTATCCCGACGGGGGATAATTCACCCCTCCACTTT
TRBV7-2	TRBJ2-6	.	.	CASMPRVSGANVLTF	TGTGCCAGCATGCCTAGGGTTTCTGGGGCCAACGTCCTGACTTTC
TRBV7-3	TRBJ2-1	.	TRBD2	CASSLLAGRTVGDNEQFF	TGTGCCAGCAGCTTACTAGCGGGGAGGACTGTAGGAGACAATGAGCAGTTCTTC
TRBV7-9	TRBJ2-6	.	.	CASSLDGHRANVLTF	TGTGCCAGCAGCTTGGACGGGCATAGGGCCAACGTCCTGACTTTC
TRBV12-5	TRBJ2-7	.	.	CASALGGEQYF	TGTGCTAGTGCCTTAGGTGGCGAGCAGTACTTC
TRBV2	TRBJ2-2	.	.	CASGGIANTGELFF	TGTGCCAGCGGGGGTATAGCGAACACCGGGGAGCTGTTTTTT
TRBV5-1	TRBJ2-2	.	TRBD2	CASSPGTSGGSGELFF	TGCGCCAGCAGCCCAGGGACTAGCGGGGGGTCCGGGGAGCTGTTTTTT
TRBV4-2	TRBJ1-2	.	.	CASSPIQETYGYTF	TGTGCCAGCAGCCCTATACAGGAGACATATGGCTACACCTTC
TRBV18	TRBJ2-3	.	TRBD1	CASSPLSPGTADTQYF	TGTGCCAGCTCACCACTTTCCCCCGGGACAGCAGATACGCAGTATTTT
TRBV5-1	TRBJ2-1	.	.	CASSLGHTNSYNEQFF	TGCGCCAGCAGCTTAGGGCACACCAACTCCTACAATGAGCAGTTCTTC
TRBV9	TRBJ2-1	.	.	CASSASGGRVEQFF	TGTGCCAGCAGCGCCTCCGGCGGGCGGGTAGAGCAGTTCTTC
TRBV29-1	TRBJ1-1	.	.	CSVLGAFVNTEAFF	TGCAGCGTTTTAGGGGCGTTTGTGAACACTGAAGCTTTCTTT
TRBV5-4	TRBJ1-2	.	.	CASSVTGYGGYTF	TGTGCCAGCAGCGTTACAGGGTACGGAGGCTACACCTTC
TRBV15	TRBJ2-4	.	.	CATSRVISISALVGKNIQYF	TGTGCCACCAGCAGAGTAATATCCATCTCAGCTCTTGTGGGCAAAAACATTCAGTACTTC
TRBV7-7	TRBJ2-1	.	.	CASSLELGQEQFF	TGTGCCAGCAGCTTAGAGCTGGGTCAGGAGCAGTTCTTC
TRBV7-8	TRBJ2-1	.	TRBD2	CASSSPGLAGGRSYNEQFF	TGTGCCAGCAGCTCCCCGGGACTAGCGGGGGGGCGCTCCTACAATGAGCAGTTCTTC
TRBV12-5	TRBJ2-3	once	.	CASGLVLEGQTQYF	TGTGCTAGTGGTTTGGTACTTGAAGGGCAAACGCAGTATTTT
TRBV4-2	TRBJ1-2	.	.	CASSQDREGNYGYTF	TGTGCCAGCAGCCAAGACAGGGAGGGGAACTATGGCTACACCTTC
TRBV2	TRBJ2-5	.	.	CASSAQGETQYF	TGTGCCAGCAGTGCCCAGGGAGAGACCCAGTACTTC
TRBV6-1	TRBJ1-2	.	.	CASWAGRGAYGYTF	TGTGCCAGCTGGGCGGGACGGGGGGCCTATGGCTACACCTTC
TRBV27	TRBJ1-1	.	.	CASSRMDLMNTEAFF	TGTGCCAGCAGTCGGATGGACCTTATGAACACTGAAGCTTTCTTT
TRBV7-9	TRBJ2-2	once	.	CASSKTGAAGELFF	TGTGCCAGCAGCAAGACGGGGGCGGCCGGGGAGCTGTTTTTT
TRBV4-2	TRBJ1-2	.	.	CASSQDLSKGLVYGYTF	TGTGCCAGCAGCCAAGATCTTAGTAAGGGTCTCGTTTATGGCTACACCTTC
TRBV7-9	TRBJ1-2	.	.	CASSLVGQNYGYTF	TGTGCCAGCAGCTTAGTTGGACAGAACTATGGCTACACCTTC
TRBV9	TRBJ1-1	.	.	CASSVVPGMNTEAFF	TGTGCCAGCAGCGTAGTTCCAGGAATGAACACTGAAGCTTTCTTT
TRBV5-4	TRBJ1-2	.	.	CASSPKTVLYGYTF	TGTGCCAGCAGCCCCAAGACAGTACTCTATGGCTACACCTTC
TRBV6-5	TRBJ1-1	once	.	CASRLTLMNTEAFF	TGTGCCAGCAGACTAACCCTTATGAACACTGAAGCTTTCTTT
TRBV5-4	TRBJ2-7	.	.	CASSLGRSKSGYEQYF	TGTGCCAGCAGCTTGGGTAGGTCAAAATCGGGCTACGAGCAGTACTTC
TRBV6-1	TRBJ2-1	.	TRBD1	CASSEQGAVDYNEQFF	TGTGCCAGCAGTGAACAGGGGGCGGTGGACTACAATGAGCAGTTCTTC
TRBV30	TRBJ1-5	few	.	CAWSVSSNQPQHF	TGTGCCTGGAGTGTAAGTAGTAATCAGCCCCAGCATTTT
TRBV5-5	TRBJ2-7	once	.	CASSLRSDLTFEQYF	TGTGCCAGCAGCTTGAGGTCGGATTTGACGTTCGAGCAGTACTTC
TRBV7-2	TRBJ2-7	once	.	CASSLASGAGILYEQYF	TGTGCCAGCAGCTTAGCTTCGGGGGCAGGAATTCTATACGAGCAGTACTTC
TRBV7-3	TRBJ1-1	.	.	CASSDNRNTEAFF	TGTGCCAGCAGCGATAACAGGAATACTGAAGCTTTCTTT